The 32 T cell receptor beta chains listed next were all sequenced from one sample in a study of cytomegalovirus exposure and HLA in healthy donors. The PCR was carried out with 60 Vbeta primers and 13 Jbeta primers. The repertoire was sequenced with immunoSEQ multiplex PCR; TCRdb's copy has only in-frame clones and lacks some. The data hold around 130,000 clones, with 77% observed a single time. The sample was PBMCs. These receptors were taken from a woman aged 60 to 75 in good health and CMV-seronegative.

This clone was seen more than once but under ten times. The chain has TRBV10-3 and TRBJ2-2; D not certain. Between the trimmed V and J ends, which lost 6 bases and 1 base, there was a span of 3 bases. Germline values: CDR1 ENHRY, CDR2 SYGVKD. The CDR3 has 12 amino acids. In DNA form, the CDR3 reads TGTGCCATCAGCCAGAACACCGGGGAGCTGTTTTTT. Protein sequence: CAISQNTGELFF.

This clone came up once. The chain uses TRBV7-9 and TRBJ1-2; maybe TRBD1 (5 bases). CDR3 length: 16 amino acids. CDR1 and CDR2 from the germline V gene are SEHNR and FQNEAQ (reference sequence). V shed 5 bases and J shed 7 bases, with 23 bases lying between them. The CDR3 nucleotides are TGTGCCAGCAGCCCCCTTGGTGGCAGGGCCAAGGGTGGCTACACCTTC. Translating it yields CASSPLGGRAKGGYTF.

The gene calls are TRBV5-6 and TRBJ2-2; tentative D call: TRBD2 (5 bases). CDR1 is SGHDT, CDR2 YYEEEE, per germline. This CDR3 is 14 amino acids long. The V end lost 2 bases, the J end lost 5 bases, and 10 bases lay between the germline ends. Here the CDR3 reads CASSLFRGTGELFF. In DNA, the CDR3 is TGTGCCAGCAGCTTATTTCGAGGGACCGGGGAGCTGTTTTTT.

The chain links TRBV30 to TRBJ1-6; 7 bases align to TRBD1. The CDR3 totals 12 residues. The germline gives CDR1 GTSNPN, CDR2 SVGIG (reference sequence). J gave up 7 bases and V 5 bases, and 2 bases lay outside the gene matches. This CDR3 is CAWDRVNSPLHF. The DNA for the CDR3 is TGTGCCTGGGACAGGGTGAATTCACCCCTCCACTTT.

This clone was recorded once. The chain recombines TRBV11-3 with TRBJ2-1, with 8 bases that match TRBD2. Germline V gene data show CDR1 as SGHNT and CDR2 as YENEEA. This CDR3 spans 17 amino acids. Trimming removed 5 bases from V and 5 bases from J; junction bases left unmatched: 14. The CDR3 DNA is TGTGCCAGCAGCCCCGGACTAGCTGCTACATATGACAATGAGCAGTTCTTC. It translates to CASSPGLAATYDNEQFF.

This rearrangement joins TRBV27 to TRBJ2-2; 10 bases map to TRBD2. The germline V gene has CDR1 MNHEY and CDR2 SMNVEV (reference sequence). CDR3 length: 17 residues. V was clipped by 2 bases and J by 4 bases; unmatched bases: 7. The CDR3 nucleotides read TGTGCCAGCAGTTTAGCTAGCGGGAGAATTAGCACCGGGGAGCTGTTTTTT. This sequence encodes CASSLASGRISTGELFF.

This clone was observed a few times. The chain recombines TRBV7-9 with TRBJ1-4, with D perhaps TRBD1 (5 bases). The CDR3 length is 12 residues. Trimming shortened V by 2 bases and J by 10 bases, and 8 bases separated the two germline ends. Germline V lookup: CDR1 SEHNR, CDR2 FQNEAQ (reference sequence). The DNA of the CDR3 is TGTGCCAGCAGCTTATACCAGGGAAAACTGTTTTTT. It codes for CASSLYQGKLFF.

J is TRBJ2-2 and V is TRBV5-1, with 7 bases matching TRBD2. CDR1 is SGHRS and CDR2 is YFSETQ in the germline V gene. V lost 4 bases to trimming and J lost 4 bases; unmatched junction nucleotides: 10. CDR3 length: 16 amino acids. The CDR3 is CASSRGGRSRTGELFF. DNA for the CDR3: TGCGCCAGCAGCCGAGGCGGGAGATCGCGCACCGGGGAGCTGTTTTTT. The whole variable domain, remainder taken from reference TRBV5-1 and TRBJ2-2, is KAGVTQTPRYLIKTRGQQVTLSCSPISGHRSVSWYQQTPGQGLQFLFEYFSETQRNKGNFPGRFSGRQFSNSRSEMNVSTLELGDSALYLCASSRGGRSRTGELFFGEGSRLTVL.

V and J are TRBV6-1 and TRBJ2-7, with 12 bases lining up with TRBD2. The V gene end was trimmed by 7 bases and the J gene end by 2 bases; junction bases not matched to a gene: 12. Germline lookup yields CDR1 MNHNS and CDR2 SASEGT. The CDR3 loop spans 17 amino acids. For the CDR3, the DNA is TGTGCCAGCAAGGAAGCACGGGCTAGCGGGGGGGCCTACGAGCAGTACTTC. The encoded protein is CASKEARASGGAYEQYF.

This clone appeared once. The rearrangement joins TRBV6-4 to TRBJ2-7, with 10 bases fitting TRBD1. Germline V gene sequence: CDR1 MRHNA, CDR2 SNTAGT. V was pared by 3 bases and J by 3 bases, with 8 bases of the junction left unmatched. CDR3 length: 16 amino acids. CDR3 coding DNA: TGTGCCAGCAGTGATTTTCCAGGACAGGGGGTCTACGAGCAGTACTTC. It is translated as CASSDFPGQGVYEQYF.

The V and J genes are TRBV6-1 and TRBJ2-2; 13 bases line up with TRBD2. The CDR3 runs 17 residues. Trimming at V came to 5 bases and at J to 1 base, leaving 4 bases not matched to a gene. Germline values: CDR1 MNHNS, CDR2 SASEGT. In nucleotides, the CDR3 is TGTGCCAGCAGTAAAGGGACTAGCGGGAAGAACACCGGGGAGCTGTTTTTT. This translates into CASSKGTSGKNTGELFF.

CDR3 bases: TGTGCCAGCAGTTCCTTCGGGACAGGGGTCGACGAGCAGTACTTC. This sequence encodes CASSSFGTGVDEQYF. The chain is built from TRBV6-6 and TRBJ2-7; 10 bases are a match to TRBD1. The CDR3 runs to 15 residues. With V trimmed by 4 bases and J by 5 bases, 8 bases remained unmatched. Germline loops: CDR1 MNHNY, CDR2 SVGAGI (reference sequence).

The chain links TRBV4-1 to TRBJ2-5; D might be TRBD2 (5 bases). The length of the CDR3 is 13 residues. The V end was cut by 1 base, the J end by 5 bases, with 8 bases between. Germline values: CDR1 MGHRA, CDR2 YSYEKL. The CDR3 coding sequence is TGCGCCAGCAGCCAAGGGAGAGGGGAGACCCAGTACTTC. It yields the protein CASSQGRGETQYF.

V usage is TRBV9 and J usage is TRBJ1-3, with D unresolved. Germline assignment: CDR1 SGDLS and CDR2 YYNGEE. CDR3 size: 15 residues. V was trimmed by 0 bases and J by 0 bases, leaving 7 bases between them. The CDR3, as DNA: TGTGCCAGCAGCGTAGACGGGAGCTCTGGAAACACCATATATTTT. This translates into CASSVDGSSGNTIYF.

This clone appeared a few times. The rearrangement links TRBV5-1 to TRBJ2-2; possible D gene TRBD1, 6 bases. V lost 4 bases and J 2 bases, leaving 9 bases between the germline ends. There are 14 residues in the CDR3. Germline lookup yields CDR1 SGHRS and CDR2 YFSETQ. CDR3 in DNA: TGCGCCAGCAGCGTCGGGACAAACACCGGGGAGCTGTTTTTT. Encoded protein: CASSVGTNTGELFF.

The rearrangement joins TRBV27 to TRBJ2-7; the match to TRBD1 covers 7 bases. The CDR3 runs 13 residues. The trim removed 4 bases at V and 3 bases at J, leaving 3 bases unmatched. Germline assignment: CDR1 MNHEY and CDR2 SMNVEV (reference sequence). DNA for the CDR3: TGTGCCAGCAGTTCGGACAGGCGCTACGAGCAGTACTTC. Translating gives CASSSDRRYEQYF.

The J gene is TRBJ2-7, the V gene TRBV7-8, with D hard to call. Per germline, CDR1 SGHVS and CDR2 FQNEAQ. CDR3 length: 14 residues. Trimming stripped 10 bases from V and 3 bases from J, with 19 bases between. The chain's CDR3 is CATSTRQAIYEQYF. Written as DNA, the CDR3 is TGTGCCACCTCGACAAGGCAGGCCATCTACGAGCAGTACTTC.

V gene TRBV27 combines with J gene TRBJ2-1, with 13 nucleotides matching TRBD2. The CDR3 loop spans 16 amino acids. V shed 6 bases, J shed 0 bases, and the junction held 2 bases outside the gene matches. Germline-derived CDR1 and CDR2 are MNHEY and SMNVEV (reference sequence). In DNA form, the CDR3 reads TGTGCCAGCAGACTAGCGGGAGGGCACTCCTACAATGAGCAGTTCTTC. The encoded protein is CASRLAGGHSYNEQFF.

This chain links TRBV18 with TRBJ2-7; 7 bases align to TRBD1. J was trimmed by 4 bases and V by 3 bases; bases with no gene match: 6. CDR3 length: 14 residues. Germline CDR1 and CDR2: KGHSH and LQKENI. The CDR3 coding sequence is TGTGCCAGCTCACCGAGTGGACAGGAATACGAGCAGTACTTC. Its translation is CASSPSGQEYEQYF.

The chain carries TRBV28 and TRBJ1-1; TRBD1 might be the D (5 bases). From germline, CDR1 is MDHEN and CDR2 SYDVKM. V lost 4 bases and J lost 6, with 18 bases in between. This CDR3 region has 15 residues. The CDR3 loop is CASSSLRWGVPEAFF. The CDR3 DNA reads as TGTGCCAGCAGTTCCCTAAGGTGGGGGGTGCCTGAAGCTTTCTTT.

This chain uses TRBV5-6 with TRBJ2-7; D is perhaps TRBD1 (6 bases). V was pared by 0 bases and J by 5 bases, with 9 bases between. The germline CDR1 and CDR2 sequences are SGHDT and YYEEEE. The CDR3 sequence is 13 residues long. The CDR3 protein is CASSLDRDDEQYF. The CDR3 DNA reads TGTGCCAGCAGCTTGGACAGGGACGACGAGCAGTACTTC.

The chain couples TRBV7-9 to TRBJ1-5, with D maybe TRBD1 (5 bases). V was clipped by 1 base and J by 2 bases, with 15 bases between them. This CDR3 is 17 amino acids long. Germline CDR1 reads SEHNR; CDR2 reads FQNEAQ (reference sequence). CDR3 nucleotides: TGTGCCAGCAGCTTAGACTCAGGATGGGGGGGCAATCAGCCCCAGCATTTT. It specifies CASSLDSGWGGNQPQHF.

The chain joins TRBV6-1 to TRBJ2-6; D is uncertain. The germline V gene has CDR1 MNHNS and CDR2 SASEGT. Trimming cost V 2 bases and J 4 bases, with 15 bases left between them. This CDR3 contains 17 residues. CDR3 in DNA: TGTGCCAGCAGTGAATCGTCCGTGAGGTACGGGGCCAACGTCCTGACTTTC. Translated: CASSESSVRYGANVLTF.

V and J are TRBV14 and TRBJ2-1; D perhaps matches TRBD1 (6 bases). This CDR3 has 17 residues. The germline V gene encodes CDR1 SGHDN and CDR2 FVKESK. Trimming stripped 4 bases from V and 8 bases from J, with 24 bases between. The CDR3 sequence: CASSLNWAVKGVDEQFF. CDR3 coding DNA: TGTGCCAGCAGCCTTAATTGGGCAGTCAAGGGGGTCGATGAGCAGTTCTTC.

This chain uses TRBV9 with TRBJ2-1; D unclear. The V gene lost 0 bases and the J gene lost 5 bases, with 9 bases spanning the gap. The length of the CDR3 is 14 residues. CDR1 is SGDLS, CDR2 YYNGEE, per germline. The CDR3 region is CASSVATLDNEQFF. The CDR3 DNA follows: TGTGCCAGCAGCGTAGCCACCCTAGACAATGAGCAGTTCTTC.

This rearrangement joins TRBV6-1 to TRBJ2-3; D might be TRBD1 (5 bases). Germline CDR1 and CDR2: MNHNS and SASEGT. Deletions cut 5 bases from V and 4 bases from J, with 10 bases between. The CDR3 length is 13 residues. Written as DNA, the CDR3 is TGTGCCAGCAGTCCAGGGCGTGCAGATACGCAGTATTTT. It specifies CASSPGRADTQYF.

The table lists this clone with a few counts. This rearrangement joins TRBV5-1 to TRBJ2-5; 9 bases match TRBD1. CDR3 length: 15 amino acids. Germline CDR1 is SGHRS and CDR2 is YFSETQ. V shed 1 base and J 5 bases; nucleotides not matched to a gene: 6. Here the CDR3 DNA reads TGCGCCAGCAGCTTGTCCGGGACAGGGAGCGAGACCCAGTACTTC. Protein sequence: CASSLSGTGSETQYF.

The chain joins TRBV7-9 to TRBJ2-5, with 9 bases matching TRBD2. V shed 3 bases, J shed 2 bases, and the junction held 4 bases outside the gene matches. Germline CDR1 reads SEHNR; CDR2 reads FQNEAQ (reference sequence). This CDR3 has 15 amino acids. The CDR3 region is CASSFVSGGQETQYF. The CDR3 nucleotides are TGTGCCAGCAGCTTCGTTAGCGGGGGACAAGAGACCCAGTACTTC.

V is TRBV6-5 and J is TRBJ1-2; TRBD1 matches 9 bases. The germline V gene encodes CDR1 MNHEY and CDR2 SVGAGI. The ends lost 2 bases at V and 5 bases at J; junction bases unmatched: 9. This CDR3 spans 16 amino acids. CDR3 sequence: CASSYRGQGLGYGYTF. The CDR3 DNA is TGTGCCAGCAGTTACCGAGGACAGGGGTTGGGGTATGGCTACACCTTC.

J is TRBJ2-1 and V is TRBV4-1; TRBD2 is a possible D gene (6 bases). V shed 1 base and J shed 8 bases, with 21 bases lying between them. This CDR3 is built from 17 residues. Germline assignment: CDR1 MGHRA and CDR2 YSYEKL. CDR3: CASSQGVTTTGVHEQFF. Here the CDR3 DNA reads TGCGCCAGCAGCCAAGGAGTGACCACTACGGGGGTCCATGAGCAGTTCTTC.

The genes are TRBV7-3 and TRBJ2-5; TRBD2 matches 7 bases. The closer fit of TRBJ2-7 to the DNA end suggests the J call may be wrong. Germline V gives CDR1 SGHTA, CDR2 FQGTGA. The CDR3 consists of 16 residues. The CDR3 DNA reads TGTGCCAGCAGCTTAGCCCTAGCGGCCGGCTCCTACGAGCAGTACTTC. It encodes CASSLALAAGSYEQYF.

The rearrangement links TRBV2 to TRBJ1-3; a weak D match, TRBD1 (5 bases). V lost 8 bases and J lost 5, with 13 bases in between. The germline CDR1 and CDR2 sequences are SNHLY and FYNNEI. This CDR3 region has 13 residues. CDR3 DNA sequence: TGTGCCAGCCTCGACAGTCCTAGAAACACCATATATTTT. Translated, it gives CASLDSPRNTIYF.